The 17 T cell receptor beta chains below all came from one sample that was sequenced in a study of CD8+CD57+ T cells in acquired aplastic anemia. Genomic DNA served as template for TCR beta VDJ and CDR3 profiling. TCRdb reprocessed the reads with MiXCR, giving one entry per CDR3 protein. The table includes roughly 250,000 distinct CDR3 sequences, approximately 86% detected once. For sequencing, patients were chosen who had shown expansion of CD8+CD57+ cells by flow cytometry. The specimen sequenced was sorted CD4+, CD8+, or CD8+CD57+ T cells (not recorded which) from PBMCs. These receptors originate from a human donor with aplastic anemia.

As concerns this clonotype: The junction departs from the called germline gene at one end, perhaps through a read error. CDR3 coding DNA: TGTGCCATCAGTGAAGGGGACCGCAACCAGCAGCCCCAGCATTTT. Translated, it gives CAISEGDRNQQPQHF. J is TRBJ1-5 and V is TRBV2; D possibly corresponds to TRBD1 (5 bases). Looked up from germline, CDR1 is SNHLY and CDR2 is FYNNEI. The CDR3 is 15 amino acids.

A word on this clonotype: The CDR3 does not end in the conserved phenylalanine or tryptophan, so this is likely a read error. This chain uses TRBV7-9 with TRBJ1-5, with D possibly matching TRBD2 (6 bases). The J call may be in error: the DNA end matches TRBJ2-3 better. From germline, CDR1 is SEHNR and CDR2 FQNEAQ (reference sequence). The CDR3 is made up of 13 amino acids. CDR3 region: CASSFKRSGRQYE. The DNA of the CDR3 is TGTGCCAGCAGCTTTAAAAGAAGCGGGCGGCAGTATGAG.

This chain connects TRBV20-1 to TRBJ2-1, with D maybe TRBD2 (6 bases). Trimming stripped 4 bases from V and 1 base from J, with 14 bases between. Germline CDR1 DFQATT, CDR2 SNEGSKA (reference sequence). CDR3 length: 15 residues. Here the CDR3 reads CSATPWGTSYNEQFF. The CDR3 DNA reads TGCAGTGCTACCCCCTGGGGGACTTCCTACAATGAGCAGTTCTTC.

V gene TRBV7-8 combines with J gene TRBJ2-5, with 7 bases matching TRBD2. Germline CDR1 reads SGHVS; CDR2 reads FQNEAQ. The CDR3 is made up of 16 amino acids. V dropped 3 bases and J dropped 5; count of bases not matched to a gene: 12. The CDR3 region is CASSFAVRLAYETQYF. In DNA, the CDR3 is TGTGCCAGCAGCTTCGCTGTGAGACTAGCTTATGAGACCCAGTACTTC.

The chain carries TRBV7-2 and TRBJ2-1; possible D gene TRBD2, 7 bases. The V and J ends lost 9 bases and 13 bases respectively, with 28 bases between them. Germline-derived CDR1 and CDR2 are SGHTA and FQGNSA. The CDR3 is 15 amino acids. The DNA of the CDR3 is TGTGCCAGTAGTATGGGGGGGGACACCTACTATGGCCAGTTCTTC. This translates into CASSMGGDTYYGQFF.

This clonotype was counted at least ten times. The chain carries TRBV19 and TRBJ2-1, with 12 bases identical to TRBD2. The V gene end was trimmed by 6 bases and the J gene end by 3 bases; junction bases not matched to a gene: 3. The CDR3 is 15 residues long. The germline V gene encodes CDR1 LNHDA and CDR2 SQIVND (reference sequence). CDR3 region: CASSRTSGVYNEQFF. The DNA of the CDR3 is TGTGCCAGTAGCAGGACTAGCGGGGTCTACAATGAGCAGTTCTTC.

The chain joins TRBV11-3 to TRBJ2-3, with 7 bases that match TRBD1. The CDR3 runs 14 residues. Looked up from germline, CDR1 is SGHNT and CDR2 is YENEEA. With 6 bases clipped from V and 6 bases from J, the junction kept 9 bases outside the gene matches. The CDR3 coding sequence is TGTGCCAGCAGAAGACAGGGCGACGCCGATACGCAGTATTTT. It translates to CASRRQGDADTQYF. The entire variable domain, with the rest obtained from reference TRBV11-3 and TRBJ2-3, is as follows: EAGVVQSPRYKIIEKKQPVAFWCNPISGHNTLYWYLQNLGQGPELLIRYENEEAVDDSQLPKDRFSAERLKGVDSTLKIQPAELGDSAVYLCASRRQGDADTQYFGPGTRLTVL.

This rearrangement joins TRBV29-1 to TRBJ2-3, with 14 nucleotides matching TRBD2. The CDR3 length is 18 residues. The V segment lost 6 bases and the J segment 3 bases; nucleotides outside the gene matches: 14. CDR1 and CDR2 from the germline V gene are SQVTM and ANQGSEA. The CDR3 coding sequence is TGCAGCGTGGGGACTAGCGGGGGCCTGCCGGTTCCTACAGATACGCAGTATTTT. Translating gives CSVGTSGGLPVPTDTQYF.

Concerning this clonotype itself: As the CDR3 is not closed by the conserved phenylalanine or tryptophan, this likely results from a read error. The rearrangement joins TRBV15 to TRBJ2-5; D possibly corresponds to TRBD2 (5 bases). This CDR3 contains 14 residues. CDR1 is LNHNV, CDR2 YYDKDF, per germline (reference sequence). CDR3 nucleotides: TGTGCCACCAGGAGAGGGTCAGACGAGGCGCCCCAGTACCTC. Translating gives CATRRGSDEAPQYL.

Comment on this clonotype: The CDR3 end shows no conserved phenylalanine or tryptophan, and so a read error is likely. The DNA is omitted, as the CDR3 cannot be located on it reliably, and the CDR3 follows TCRdb's listing. This chain links TRBV7-2 with TRBJ2-1; the D segment call TRBD2 is taken from the table without a DNA check. Germline CDR1 reads SGHTA; CDR2 reads FQGNSA. Both ends counted, the CDR3 spans 13 residues. The CDR3 reads CASSLASGSGDTQ.

This chain joins TRBV7-9 and TRBJ1-2; 8 bases line up with TRBD1. Germline V gives CDR1 SEHNR, CDR2 FQNEAQ (reference sequence). This CDR3 comprises 15 residues. Trimming removed 4 bases from V and 12 bases from J; junction bases left unmatched: 16. CDR3 coding DNA: TGTGCCAGCAGCTCAGACAGGGGCACTGCACCCCTCCACACCTTC. Translation gives CASSSDRGTAPLHTF.

The rearrangement joins TRBV7-3 to TRBJ2-7; 8 bases fit TRBD2. This CDR3 has 14 residues. Germline-derived CDR1 and CDR2 are SGHTA and FQGTGA. Germline trimming cut 3 bases from V and 7 bases from J; bases unmatched to any gene: 8. The CDR3 sequence is CASSFRGGIKEQYF. The CDR3 nucleotides read TGTGCCAGCAGCTTTCGCGGGGGGATCAAAGAGCAGTACTTC.

The CDR3 here is CASSLLDRDYEQYF. Here the CDR3 DNA reads TGTGCCAGCAGCTTGTTAGACCGGGACTACGAGCAGTACTTC. The rearrangement links TRBV5-5 to TRBJ2-7, with a tentative D call TRBD2 (5 bases). V dropped 1 base and J dropped 3 bases, with 11 bases sitting between them. CDR1 is SGHKS and CDR2 is YYEKEE in the germline V gene (reference sequence). This CDR3 is built from 14 residues.

As regards this clonotype: Compared with germline, one end of the junction differs, possibly owing to a read error. The chain links TRBV5-6 to TRBJ2-7; D possibly corresponds to TRBD2 (6 bases). CDR1 and CDR2 (germline): SGHDT, YYEEEE. The CDR3 runs to 17 residues. The chain's CDR3 is CASSSCDTGGRSGEQYF. CDR3 nucleotide sequence: TGCGCCAGCAGCTCCTGCGACACCGGAGGGAGGTCGGGCGAGCAGTACTTC.

With regard to this clonotype: Mismatch with germline at one junction end may stem from a read error. This chain joins TRBV13 and TRBJ2-7; either TRBD1 or TRBD2 may supply D (6 bases each). Germline assignment: CDR1 PRHDT and CDR2 FYEKMQ (reference sequence). There are 13 residues in the CDR3. The CDR3 DNA follows: TGTGCCACCAGCCCAAAGGGGGGCTACGAGCAGTACTTC. Its protein is CATSPKGGYEQYF.

As concerns this clonotype: This is likely a read error, given that the CDR3 carries no conserved phenylalanine or tryptophan at its end. This chain connects TRBV3-1 to TRBJ2-5, with 8 bases lining up with TRBD1. The germline gives CDR1 LGHDT, CDR2 YNNKEL (reference sequence). The CDR3 has 13 amino acids. J gave up 3 bases and V 6 bases, and 3 bases lay outside the gene matches. CDR3 in DNA: TGTGCCAGCAGACCGACAGGGGAAGAGACCCAGTACCTC. Its protein product is CASRPTGEETQYL.

This chain uses TRBV7-8 with TRBJ2-7; D tentatively fits TRBD1 or TRBD2 (6 bases each). Germline CDR1 SGHVS, CDR2 FQNEAQ. The V and J ends lost 3 bases and 9 bases respectively, with 21 bases between them. CDR3 length equals 15 residues. The CDR3 reads CASSFTAGGGSRQYV. DNA of the CDR3: TGTGCCAGCAGCTTTACGGCCGGAGGGGGGTCCCGGCAGTACGTC.